The rows below give T cell receptor beta chains drawn from one sample of a study of blood T cell repertoires in COVID-19. Assay: immunoSEQ multiplex PCR; the TCRdb copy retains only in-frame clones and omits some. The sample lists 250,000 to 300,000 clones; roughly 91% were seen once. The specimen was PBMCs or T cells enriched from blood (not recorded which). The origin of the receptors is a man aged 35-49 years who had recovered from COVID-19. Both conserved end residues are part of each CDR3. The D gene is left open where the match is weak. Expanded clones are given a class, and other clones once, few, many or no size at all.

J gene	V gene	clone size	D gene	CDR3 DNA	CDR3 protein
TRBJ2-1	TRBV5-6	-	TRBD2	TGTGCCAGCAGCCTCCCGACTAGCGGGAGTTACAATGAGCAGTTCTTC	CASSLPTSGSYNEQFF
TRBJ1-2	TRBV5-4	once	-	TGTGCCAGCAGCTTGGCCATCGGAGGACTCTATGGCTACACCTTC	CASSLAIGGLYGYTF
TRBJ1-5	TRBV19	-	-	TGTGCCAGTACCGGAGGCGTCGGCAATCAGCCCCAGCATTTT	CASTGGVGNQPQHF
TRBJ1-2	TRBV19	-	-	TGTGCCAGTAGTTCTTATCTTGCTACTAACTATGGCTACACCTTC	CASSSYLATNYGYTF
TRBJ2-5	TRBV4-1	-	-	TGCGCCAGCAGCCATGGACTATCGGAGACCCAGTACTTC	CASSHGLSETQYF
TRBJ2-2	TRBV15	-	TRBD1	TGTGCCACCAGCAGTCCCGGGACAGGGATTTCTCCCGGGGAGCTGTTTTTT	CATSSPGTGISPGELFF
TRBJ1-6	TRBV4-1	-	TRBD1	TGCGCCAGCAGCCAAGGGACAGGGCTGAATTCACCCCTCCACTTT	CASSQGTGLNSPLHF
TRBJ2-3	TRBV5-1	-	TRBD1	TGCGCCAGCAGCTTGGGGGGACAGCTTACAGATACGCAGTATTTT	CASSLGGQLTDTQYF
TRBJ2-3	TRBV7-9	-	-	TGTGCCAGCAGCTTGGCGGGCGAGGGCGCAGATACGCAGTATTTT	CASSLAGEGADTQYF
TRBJ1-2	TRBV29-1	-	-	TGCAGCGTCGCCCCCGAGGGGGGGCGGGTTGGCTACACCTTC	CSVAPEGGRVGYTF
TRBJ2-3	TRBV7-9	-	TRBD2	TGTGCCAGCAGCTTGTATAGCGGGGGGGCGGAGACGCAGTATTTT	CASSLYSGGAETQYF
TRBJ1-5	TRBV6-6	-	TRBD1	TGTGCCAGCAGTTCCGGACAGGGGGGGAACAATCAGCCCCAGCATTTT	CASSSGQGGNNQPQHF
TRBJ1-6	TRBV25-1	-	TRBD1	TGTGCCAGCAGTGAATACGGGGACAGCTTCTATAATTCACCCCTCCACTTT	CASSEYGDSFYNSPLHF
TRBJ1-2	TRBV6-5	-	-	TGTGCCAGCAGTTACTCCCCGACATGGGGCGACTATGGCTACACCTTC	CASSYSPTWGDYGYTF
TRBJ2-7	TRBV4-1	-	TRBD2	TGCGCCAGCAGCCCGCTGGGAGGGACCTACGAGCAGTACTTC	CASSPLGGTYEQYF
TRBJ1-5	TRBV24-1	-	-	TGTGCCACCAGTGATTTTAGGCTGTGGACAGAATATAGCAATCAGCCCCAGCATTTT	CATSDFRLWTEYSNQPQHF
TRBJ2-2	TRBV11-2	-	-	TGTGCCAGCAGCTCAAACAGGAACACCGGGGAGCTGTTTTTT	CASSSNRNTGELFF
TRBJ2-1	TRBV7-6	-	TRBD2	TGTGCCAGCAGCTTACGACTAGCGGGAGTGGGGGCGTACAATGAGCAGTTCTTC	CASSLRLAGVGAYNEQFF
TRBJ1-1	TRBV11-1	-	-	TGTGCCAGCAGCTTCTCGGGGGTTGGACTGAACACTGAAGCTTTCTTT	CASSFSGVGLNTEAFF
TRBJ1-4	TRBV2	once	-	TGTGCCAGCAGTGATGCAGGTTCTGCAACTAATGAAAAACTGTTTTTT	CASSDAGSATNEKLFF